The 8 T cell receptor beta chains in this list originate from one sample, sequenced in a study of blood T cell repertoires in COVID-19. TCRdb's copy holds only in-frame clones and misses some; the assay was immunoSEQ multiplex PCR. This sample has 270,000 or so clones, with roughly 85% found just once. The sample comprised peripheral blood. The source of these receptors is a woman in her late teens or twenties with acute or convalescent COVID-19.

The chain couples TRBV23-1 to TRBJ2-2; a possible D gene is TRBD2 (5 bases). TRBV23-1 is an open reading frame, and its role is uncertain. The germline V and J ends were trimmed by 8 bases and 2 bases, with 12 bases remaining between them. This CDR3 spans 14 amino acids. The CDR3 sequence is CASGPEGNTGELFF. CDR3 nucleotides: TGCGCCAGCGGGCCAGAGGGCAACACCGGGGAGCTGTTTTTT.

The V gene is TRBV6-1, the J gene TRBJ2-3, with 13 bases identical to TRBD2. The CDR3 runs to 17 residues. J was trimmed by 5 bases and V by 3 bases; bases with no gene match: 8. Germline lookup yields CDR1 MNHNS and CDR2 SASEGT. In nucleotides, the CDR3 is TGTGCCAGCAGTGAGAGGACTAGCGGGAGTTTTGGAGATACGCAGTATTTT. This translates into CASSERTSGSFGDTQYF.

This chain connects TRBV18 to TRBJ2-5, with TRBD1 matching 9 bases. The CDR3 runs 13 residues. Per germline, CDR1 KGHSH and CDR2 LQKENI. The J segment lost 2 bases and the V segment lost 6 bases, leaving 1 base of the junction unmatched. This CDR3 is CASSDRGQETQYF. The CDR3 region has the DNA TGTGCCAGCTCCGACAGGGGGCAAGAGACCCAGTACTTC.

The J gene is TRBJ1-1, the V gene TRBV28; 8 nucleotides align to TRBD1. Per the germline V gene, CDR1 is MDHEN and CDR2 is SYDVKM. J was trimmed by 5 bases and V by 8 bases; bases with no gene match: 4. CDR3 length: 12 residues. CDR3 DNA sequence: TGTGCCAGCTCAGGGGGCGCGACTGAAGCTTTCTTT. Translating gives CASSGGATEAFF.

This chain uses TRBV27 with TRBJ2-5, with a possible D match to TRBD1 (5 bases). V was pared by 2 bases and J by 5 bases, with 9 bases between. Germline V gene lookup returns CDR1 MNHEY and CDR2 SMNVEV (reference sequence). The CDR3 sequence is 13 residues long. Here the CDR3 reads CASSLRGEETQYF. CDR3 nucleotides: TGTGCCAGCAGTTTAAGGGGTGAGGAGACCCAGTACTTC.

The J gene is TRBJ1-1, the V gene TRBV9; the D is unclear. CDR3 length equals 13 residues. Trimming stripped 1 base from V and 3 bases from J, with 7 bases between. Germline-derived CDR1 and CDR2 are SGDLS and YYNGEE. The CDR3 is CASSVSPDTEAFF. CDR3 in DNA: TGTGCCAGCAGCGTATCACCGGACACTGAAGCTTTCTTT.

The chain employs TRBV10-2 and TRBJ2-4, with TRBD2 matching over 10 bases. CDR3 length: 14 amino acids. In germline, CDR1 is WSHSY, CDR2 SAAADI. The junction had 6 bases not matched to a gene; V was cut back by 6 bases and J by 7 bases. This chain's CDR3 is CASSAQAGGNIQYF. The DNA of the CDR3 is TGCGCCAGCAGCGCTCAAGCGGGAGGGAACATTCAGTACTTC.

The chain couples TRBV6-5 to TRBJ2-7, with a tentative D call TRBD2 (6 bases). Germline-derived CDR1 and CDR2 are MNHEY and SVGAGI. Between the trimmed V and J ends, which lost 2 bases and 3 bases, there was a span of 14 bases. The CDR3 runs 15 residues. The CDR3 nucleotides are TGTGCCAGCAGTTACCAGCAGAGGGGAGGCTACGAGCAGTACTTC. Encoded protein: CASSYQQRGGYEQYF.